The 16 T cell receptor beta chains below were found in one sample sequenced in a study of T cell repertoires in cytomegalovirus infection. Their specific antigens are unknown. MiXCR was run by TCRdb on the reads, yielding one entry per CDR3 protein. The sample yields 650,000 to 850,000 distinct CDR3 sequences, 29% seen once. The sample consisted of cultured CD8+ T cells from PBMCs, taken from culture after CMV antigen stimulation. These TCRs come from a human donor in good health (CMV status not recorded). Some clones in this sample may be carry-over from other donors' samples.

The table lists this clonotype with many counts. The CDR3: CASSLQLLGTGELFF. For the CDR3, the DNA is TGTGCCAGCAGCTTACAATTGTTGGGGACCGGGGAGCTGTTTTTT. This chain joins TRBV7-2 and TRBJ2-2, with no clear D. Looked up from germline, CDR1 is SGHTA and CDR2 is FQGNSA. V was shortened by 2 bases and J by 5 bases, with 12 bases between the two germline ends. The CDR3 consists of 15 residues. Based on the CDR3 plus reference TRBV7-2 and TRBJ2-2, the full variable domain is GAGVSQSPSNKVTEKGKDVELRCDPISGHTALYWYRQSLGQGLEFLIYFQGNSAPDKSGLPSDRFSAERTGGSVSTLTIQRTQQEDSAVYLCASSLQLLGTGELFFGEGSRLTVL.

This clonotype was seen a handful of times. The gene calls are TRBV7-9 and TRBJ1-1, with D uncertain. Trimming took 7 bases from V and 1 from J, leaving 13 bases between them. Germline V lookup: CDR1 SEHNR, CDR2 FQNEAQ (reference sequence). The CDR3 is 14 residues long. In DNA, the CDR3 is TGTGCCAGCACCCGAGATACAGCGAACACTGAAGCTTTCTTT. Translation: CASTRDTANTEAFF.

The chain has TRBV5-6 and TRBJ2-1, with D tentatively TRBD2 (6 bases). Germline CDR1 SGHDT, CDR2 YYEEEE. The germline V and J ends were trimmed by 4 bases and 10 bases, with 15 bases remaining between them. This CDR3 has 13 residues. CDR3 bases: TGTGCCAGCAGCGCGGGGACGACTCGAGAGCAGTTCTTC. It is translated as CASSAGTTREQFF.

This clonotype came up a few times. The CDR3 bases are TGTGCCAGCAGCTTGCGAGACAACACAGATACGCAGTATTTT. Its translation: CASSLRDNTDTQYF. The chain uses TRBV5-6 and TRBJ2-3; D gene unclear. Germline V gives CDR1 SGHDT, CDR2 YYEEEE. V lost 1 base to trimming and J lost 2 bases, with 8 bases between them. The CDR3 contains 14 residues.

The V call is TRBV27, the J call TRBJ1-2, with 10 bases that match TRBD1. The CDR3 has 15 residues. Germline V gene sequence: CDR1 MNHEY, CDR2 SMNVEV (reference sequence). Germline trimming cut 5 bases from V and 5 bases from J; bases unmatched to any gene: 8. CDR3 coding DNA: TGTGCCAGCAGTCCGACAGGGGGCGCGTTTTATGGCTACACCTTC. Its protein is CASSPTGGAFYGYTF.

V and J are TRBV12-5 and TRBJ2-7; 10 bases fit TRBD1. Germline trimming cut 3 bases from V and 4 bases from J; bases unmatched to any gene: 9. CDR1 and CDR2 from the germline V gene are LGHNT and FRNRAP. The CDR3 spans 16 residues. CDR3: CASGFNRTGGGYEQYV. As DNA, the CDR3 is TGTGCTAGTGGTTTCAACCGGACAGGGGGAGGATACGAGCAGTACGTC.

The CDR3 bases are TGCAGCGTTGACGAGGGACAGGGGTATGGCTACACCTTC. Protein sequence: CSVDEGQGYGYTF. This chain links TRBV29-1 with TRBJ1-2; 10 bases are a match to TRBD1. The CDR3 has 13 residues. Per germline, CDR1 SQVTM and CDR2 ANQGSEA. The trim removed 3 bases at V and 5 bases at J, leaving 3 bases unmatched.

This clonotype came up a few times. The rearrangement links TRBV28 to TRBJ1-2, with D possibly matching TRBD1 (5 bases). V lost 2 bases and J 8 bases, leaving 15 bases between the germline ends. The CDR3 is 14 amino acids. Germline V CDR1 and CDR2: MDHEN, SYDVKM. The CDR3 reads CASSLGPGPYGYTF. CDR3 sequence (DNA): TGTGCCAGCAGTTTAGGGCCGGGACCATACGGCTACACCTTC.

This clonotype came up a few times. V is TRBV27 and J is TRBJ2-7; no definite D call. Germline V lookup: CDR1 MNHEY, CDR2 SMNVEV (reference sequence). The CDR3 is 14 amino acids. V was cut by 4 bases and J by 2 bases, with 12 bases left in between. CDR3 protein: CASSYGHLAYEQYF. DNA of the CDR3: TGTGCCAGCAGTTACGGGCACCTCGCCTACGAGCAGTACTTC.

This chain uses TRBV10-3 with TRBJ2-7, with 9 bases aligning to TRBD1. Germline V gene data show CDR1 as ENHRY and CDR2 as SYGVKD. The junction had 6 bases not matched to a gene; V was cut back by 4 bases and J by 5 bases. CDR3 length: 14 residues. The CDR3 region has the DNA TGTGCCATCAGTGCTGGGGACAGGGCCGACGAGCAGTACGTC. Its translation is CAISAGDRADEQYV.

V usage is TRBV9 and J usage is TRBJ1-1, with D possibly TRBD1 on 5 matching bases. Germline V lookup: CDR1 SGDLS, CDR2 YYNGEE. Deletions cut 5 bases from V and 4 bases from J, with 27 bases between. The length of the CDR3 is 18 residues. The CDR3: CASRTSCSGYGLGTEAFF. The CDR3 DNA reads as TGTGCCAGCAGGACATCCTGTTCAGGGTACGGACTGGGCACTGAAGCTTTCTTT.

This clonotype was counted once. The V and J genes are TRBV2 and TRBJ2-1; D unresolved. Trimming left V 7 bases short and J 7 bases short, with 20 bases between. The CDR3 covers 15 residues. The V gene's germline CDR1 is SNHLY and CDR2 FYNNEI. CDR3 DNA: TGTGCCAGCAACCGAAAGGGTGACACTGGGAATGAGCAGTTCTTC. It codes for CASNRKGDTGNEQFF.

The chain uses TRBV4-1 and TRBJ2-6, with D uncertain. Germline-derived CDR1 and CDR2 are MGHRA and YSYEKL. The CDR3 covers 17 residues. The V gene lost 0 bases and the J gene lost 0 bases, with 9 bases spanning the gap. The CDR3 sequence: CASSQEGSGSGANVLTF. CDR3 nucleotide sequence: TGCGCCAGCAGCCAAGAGGGTTCGGGCTCTGGGGCCAACGTCCTGACTTTC.

The rearrangement joins TRBV7-8 to TRBJ2-5; no definite D call. CDR3 length: 13 amino acids. Per the germline V gene, CDR1 is SGHVS and CDR2 is FQNEAQ. The V and J ends lost 5 bases and 0 bases respectively, with 7 bases between them. As DNA, the CDR3 is TGTGCCAGCAGCCCAAGCTACCAAGAGACCCAGTACTTC. It encodes CASSPSYQETQYF.

A note on this clonotype: Since a much larger clone is just one base distant, this may be a read error. The J gene is TRBJ2-1, the V gene TRBV13; D is possibly TRBD1 or TRBD2 (5 bases each). CDR3 length: 15 residues. Germline assignment: CDR1 PRHDT and CDR2 FYEKMQ (reference sequence). V lost 4 bases to trimming and J lost 0 bases, with 10 bases between them. The CDR3 loop is CASSSGRDSYNEQFF. Written as DNA, the CDR3 is TGTGCCAGCAGCTCGGGACGGGACTCCTACAATGAGCAGTTCTTC.

This clonotype was counted only a few times. This sequence joins TRBV6-5 and TRBJ2-1; no reliable D call. The CDR3 runs 14 residues. The germline CDR1 and CDR2 sequences are MNHEY and SVGAGI. V gave up 5 bases and J gave up 6 bases, with 14 bases separating them. CDR3 DNA sequence: TGTGCCAGCAGTGCCAACACAGCAGCCAATGAGCAGTTCTTC. Protein product: CASSANTAANEQFF.